The next 29 T cell receptor beta chains were all read from a single sample in a study of T cells in Graves' hyperthyroidism and ophthalmopathy (dated by TCRdb to the late 2010s). The library was generated by multiplex PCR. The sequencer was an Illumina HiSeq 2000. The TCR beta CDR3 regions were amplified from RNA transcripts. The TCR CDR3 was subjected to a first round of RT-PCR using the HTBI primer set and the Qiagen OneStep RT-PCR kit. The raw public reads went through TCRdb reprocessing: fastp at Q25, MiXCR clone calling, in-frame beta chains kept. Identical CDR3 protein sequences are pooled into one entry, listed with their most common genes and DNA. The sample table shows over 150,000 distinct CDR3 sequences, and about a sixth are seen once. The top ten clones comprise roughly 49% of the sample. Source material: blood. These receptors came from a woman between 45 and 60 years old with Graves' hyperthyroidism.

There are many counts of this clonotype. The rearrangement uses TRBV15 and TRBJ1-5, with 10 bases that match TRBD1. With 3 bases clipped from V and 6 bases from J, the junction kept 2 bases outside the gene matches. CDR1 LNHNV and CDR2 YYDKDF come from the germline V gene (reference sequence). The CDR3 has 14 amino acids. The CDR3 coding sequence is TGTGCCACCAGCAGGACAGGGGGCGGTCAGCCCCAGCATTTT. This codes for CATSRTGGGQPQHF.

In this sample, this clonotype turned up many times. This chain links TRBV20-1 with TRBJ2-1; D is uncertain. The CDR3 length is 12 residues. V was pared by 0 bases and J by 10 bases, with 10 bases between. Germline V gene lookup returns CDR1 DFQATT and CDR2 SNEGSKA (reference sequence). The DNA for the CDR3 is TGCAGTGCTAGAGATCGTGACGGCGAGCAGTTCTTC. It is translated as CSARDRDGEQFF.

This clonotype was detected ten times or more. The gene calls are TRBV20-1 and TRBJ2-3; tentatively, D is TRBD2 (5 bases). V lost 6 bases to trimming and J lost 0 bases, with 16 bases between them. The CDR3 loop spans 15 amino acids. Germline assignment: CDR1 DFQATT and CDR2 SNEGSKA (reference sequence). The DNA for the CDR3 is TGCAGTGCCGTAAATAGCGCTACTAGCACAGATACGCAGTATTTT. This gives the protein CSAVNSATSTDTQYF.

In this sample, this clonotype turned up once. A junction end diverges from the germline sequence, so it may reflect a read error. The chain recombines TRBV30 with TRBJ2-3; D ambiguous. The CDR3 totals 12 residues. Germline lookup yields CDR1 GTSNPN and CDR2 SVGIG (reference sequence). The CDR3 sequence is CALSVGTDAQYF. Here the CDR3 DNA reads TGTGCCCTGTCGGTAGGCACAGATGCGCAGTATTTT.

This clonotype occurred many times. The chain carries TRBV6-2 or TRBV6-3 and TRBJ2-5; D remains unclear. This CDR3 has 14 amino acids. The V gene lost 7 bases and the J gene lost 4 bases, with 16 bases spanning the gap. CDR1 and CDR2 from the germline V gene are MNHEY and SVGEGT. The CDR3 loop is CASNNGPHLETQYF. DNA of the CDR3: TGTGCCAGCAATAATGGACCCCACTTAGAGACCCAGTACTTC.

In this sample, this clonotype turned up many times. This chain uses TRBV29-1 with TRBJ1-3; D is unclear. V gave up 5 bases and J gave up 0 bases, with 11 bases separating them. The CDR3 is 14 residues long. Germline loops: CDR1 SQVTM, CDR2 ANQGSEA. In DNA, the CDR3 is TGCAGCGTTTCCCCCCTTGGCTCTGGAAACACCATATATTTT. Translated, it gives CSVSPLGSGNTIYF.

The V and J genes are TRBV19 and TRBJ1-5; D is ambiguous. Between the trimmed V and J ends, which lost 4 bases and 0 bases, there was a span of 13 bases. The CDR3 has 16 residues. Per the germline V gene, CDR1 is LNHDA and CDR2 is SQIVND (reference sequence). The CDR3 nucleotides are TGTGCCAGTAGTACAAATCTTGCCTATAGCAATCAGCCCCAGCATTTT. Protein: CASSTNLAYSNQPQHF.

There are many counts of this clonotype. This chain connects TRBV20-1 to TRBJ2-1; 7 positions agree with TRBD1. The CDR3 is 14 amino acids. The V and J ends lost 6 bases and 0 bases, in that order; junction bases with no gene match: 5. The V gene's germline CDR1 is DFQATT and CDR2 SNEGSKA (reference sequence). CDR3 loop: CSAPGTASYNEQFF. CDR3 bases: TGCAGTGCACCCGGGACAGCCTCCTACAATGAGCAGTTCTTC.

In this sample, this clonotype turned up many times. The chain couples TRBV20-1 to TRBJ2-7; D remains ambiguous. The CDR3 sequence is 12 residues long. The V gene lost 6 bases and the J gene lost 4 bases, with 13 bases spanning the gap. CDR1 and CDR2 from the germline V gene are DFQATT and SNEGSKA (reference sequence). The CDR3 region has the DNA TGCAGTGCGAGCAAGGACGGGTACGAGCAGTACTTC. It is translated as CSASKDGYEQYF.

This clonotype appeared a few times. This rearrangement joins TRBV6-1 to TRBJ2-2, with 7 bases aligning to TRBD1. J gave up 3 bases and V 8 bases, and 6 bases lay outside the gene matches. Germline loops: CDR1 MNHNS, CDR2 SASEGT. There are 14 residues in the CDR3. CDR3 DNA: TGTGCCAGCTGCCGGGACAGATACACCGGGGAGCTGTTTTTT. Translation gives CASCRDRYTGELFF.

The chain has TRBV15 and TRBJ1-5; TRBD1 matches at 9 bases. V lost 0 bases, J lost 5 bases, and 2 bases stayed unmatched. CDR1 and CDR2 from the germline V gene are LNHNV and YYDKDF (reference sequence). The length of the CDR3 is 15 residues. DNA for the CDR3: TGTGCCACCAGCAGAGACACAGGGGGCGATCAGCCCCAGCATTTT. This translates into CATSRDTGGDQPQHF.

This clonotype occurred a few times. J is TRBJ2-4 and V is TRBV19; D is possibly TRBD1 or TRBD2 (7 bases each). Germline V lookup: CDR1 LNHDA, CDR2 SQIVND (reference sequence). The CDR3 runs 13 residues. Deletions cut 5 bases from V and 12 bases from J, with 17 bases between. The CDR3 loop is CASSQPSGGGQYF. As DNA, the CDR3 is TGTGCCAGTAGTCAGCCCTCAGGGGGGGGTCAGTACTTC.

The chain joins TRBV15 to TRBJ1-5; D gene uncertain. The CDR3 extends over 14 amino acids. V lost 6 bases, J lost 4 bases, and 13 bases lay in between. Germline CDR1 reads LNHNV; CDR2 reads YYDKDF (reference sequence). The CDR3 protein is CATRDPGENQPQHF. CDR3 in DNA: TGTGCCACCAGGGACCCAGGCGAAAATCAGCCCCAGCATTTT.

This clonotype came up a few times. This chain joins TRBV11-2 and TRBJ1-4; D is possibly TRBD1 (6 bases). Germline assignment: CDR1 SGHAT and CDR2 FQNNGV. This CDR3 is built from 15 residues. Trimming removed 3 bases from V and 7 bases from J, with 15 bases in between. DNA for the CDR3: TGTGCCAGCAGCTTGGGAGGGGGGGTTCGTGAAAAACTGTTTTTT. It codes for CASSLGGGVREKLFF.

The chain has TRBV4-1 and TRBJ2-7; TRBD2 aligns across 13 bases. The J segment lost 7 bases and the V segment lost 3 bases, leaving 9 bases of the junction unmatched. This CDR3 has 16 amino acids. Germline loops: CDR1 MGHRA, CDR2 YSYEKL. CDR3 residues: CASSQAGTSGIGEQYF. In DNA, the CDR3 is TGCGCCAGCAGCCAGGCCGGGACTAGCGGGATCGGGGAGCAGTACTTC.

In its sample, this clonotype was seen a few times. The rearrangement joins TRBV18 to TRBJ1-3; weak D call: TRBD1 (5 bases). CDR3 length equals 14 residues. Trimming pared 5 bases from V and 0 bases from J, leaving 8 bases between. CDR1 and CDR2 from the germline V gene are KGHSH and LQKENI. The CDR3 sequence: CASSGDLSGNTIYF. Written as DNA, the CDR3 is TGTGCCAGCTCAGGGGACCTCTCTGGAAACACCATATATTTT.

This clonotype appeared a few times. J is TRBJ2-5 and V is TRBV4-2; no clear D. This CDR3 contains 13 residues. V shed 0 bases and J shed 5 bases, with 7 bases lying between them. The germline V gene has CDR1 LGHNA and CDR2 YNFKEQ. CDR3 in amino acids: CASSQELWETQYF. The CDR3 DNA sequence: TGTGCCAGCAGCCAAGAACTCTGGGAGACCCAGTACTTC.

This clonotype was detected ten times or more. J is TRBJ2-1 and V is TRBV3-1, with 9 nucleotides matching TRBD2. V shed 0 bases and J 5 bases; nucleotides not matched to a gene: 8. Germline assignment: CDR1 LGHDT and CDR2 YNNKEL (reference sequence). The CDR3 spans 17 residues. The CDR3 here is CASSQDEAGGPNNEQFF. The CDR3 DNA sequence: TGTGCCAGCAGCCAAGACGAGGCGGGAGGGCCCAACAATGAGCAGTTCTTC.

The chain employs TRBV4-2 and TRBJ2-7; possibly TRBD1 for D (6 bases). Looked up from germline, CDR1 is LGHNA and CDR2 is YNFKEQ. V dropped 1 base and J dropped 3 bases, with 19 bases sitting between them. The CDR3 has 17 residues. In DNA, the CDR3 is TGTGCCAGCAGCCAAGCCGGGACACCCCTTCGCCTCTACGAGCAGTACTTC. It translates to CASSQAGTPLRLYEQYF.

This clonotype has a count of ten or more. V and J are TRBV12-5 and TRBJ2-1; 12 positions agree with TRBD2. V lost 0 bases, J lost 8 bases, and 11 bases stayed unmatched. The CDR3 length is 18 residues. Germline CDR1 reads LGHNT; CDR2 reads FRNRAP. The CDR3 reads CASGLVRLSSGRVDEQFF. The CDR3 coding sequence is TGTGCTAGTGGTTTGGTACGGTTGTCTAGCGGGAGGGTCGATGAGCAGTTCTTC.

This clonotype has more than one count but fewer than ten. The chain recombines TRBV25-1 with TRBJ1-1; 7 bases match TRBD1. The CDR3 is 15 amino acids. CDR1 MGHDK and CDR2 SYGVNS come from the germline V gene. V shed 5 bases and J 0 bases; nucleotides not matched to a gene: 6. The CDR3 DNA sequence: TGTGCCAGCAGTCGGGACAGTAGCATGAACACTGAAGCTTTCTTT. Translation: CASSRDSSMNTEAFF.

In its sample, this clonotype was seen many times. This chain joins TRBV29-1 and TRBJ1-2, with D unresolved. Trimming left V 6 bases short and J 1 base short, with 12 bases between. CDR3 size: 13 residues. In germline, CDR1 is SQVTM, CDR2 ANQGSEA. DNA for the CDR3: TGCAGCGTGCCACGAGGAGGTAACTATGGCTACACCTTC. Translated, it gives CSVPRGGNYGYTF.

Ten or more counts support this clonotype. V and J are TRBV2 and TRBJ1-2, with D perhaps matching TRBD1 (5 bases). Germline V gives CDR1 SNHLY, CDR2 FYNNEI. Trimming removed 2 bases from V and 3 bases from J, with 7 bases in between. This CDR3 has 13 amino acids. The CDR3 is CASSEQGDYGYTF. The CDR3 coding sequence is TGTGCCAGCAGTGAACAGGGCGACTATGGCTACACCTTC. The full variable domain, its missing parts supplied by reference TRBV2 and TRBJ1-2, is EPEVTQTPSHQVTQMGQEVILRCVPISNHLYFYWYRQILGQKVEFLVSFYNNEISEKSEIFDDQFSVERPDGSNFTLKIRSTKLEDSAMYFCASSEQGDYGYTFGSGTRLTVV.

CDR3 nucleotide sequence: TGTGCCAGCAGCCCACAGGGAGAATTCGCTGAAGCTTTCTTT. Protein product: CASSPQGEFAEAFF. This sequence joins TRBV9 and TRBJ1-1, with a weak D call TRBD1 (6 bases). The germline V gene encodes CDR1 SGDLS and CDR2 YYNGEE. Trimming pared 4 bases from V and 6 bases from J, leaving 16 bases between. The CDR3 is made up of 14 amino acids.

The genes are TRBV24-1 and TRBJ2-3; 8 bases fit TRBD1. The CDR3 length is 14 residues. The trim removed 9 bases at V and 2 bases at J, leaving 6 bases unmatched. Germline CDR1 KGHDR, CDR2 SFDVKD. CDR3 DNA: TGTGCCACCGGGCAGGGGGCCCTCACAGATACGCAGTATTTT. Residues: CATGQGALTDTQYF.

This clonotype was found many times. The chain recombines TRBV6-6 with TRBJ2-3; 9 nucleotides match TRBD2. The CDR3 extends over 18 amino acids. Looked up from germline, CDR1 is MNHNY and CDR2 is SVGAGI (reference sequence). With 1 base clipped from V and 5 bases from J, the junction kept 13 bases outside the gene matches. The CDR3 DNA reads TGTGCCAGCAGTTACTTTGCCTTGACTAGCGGCCCCGGAGATACGCAGTATTTT. Translating gives CASSYFALTSGPGDTQYF.

This clonotype has a count of ten or more. This sequence joins TRBV28 and TRBJ1-3; D ambiguous. The V end lost 5 bases, the J end lost 3 bases, and 8 bases lay between the germline ends. This CDR3 contains 13 residues. Germline lookup yields CDR1 MDHEN and CDR2 SYDVKM. In nucleotides, the CDR3 is TGTGCCAGCAGTAGCAATCATGGAAACACCATATATTTT. This codes for CASSSNHGNTIYF.

This clonotype has a count of ten or more. The rearrangement uses TRBV20-1 and TRBJ1-2; 8 positions agree with TRBD1. V lost 3 bases to trimming and J lost 0 bases; unmatched junction nucleotides: 3. The CDR3 runs 14 residues. The germline V gene encodes CDR1 DFQATT and CDR2 SNEGSKA (reference sequence). CDR3 sequence reads: CSARRQGTNYGYTF. The CDR3 DNA is TGCAGTGCTAGGCGACAGGGGACTAACTATGGCTACACCTTC.

This clonotype appeared many times. J is TRBJ1-5 and V is TRBV12-3 or TRBV12-4; D call uncertain. The CDR3 is 13 amino acids. V was trimmed by 3 bases and J by 6 bases, leaving 9 bases between them. CDR3 region: CASSFGLFQPQHF. As DNA, the CDR3 is TGTGCCAGCAGTTTTGGTCTCTTTCAGCCCCAGCATTTT.